The 5 T cell receptor beta chains in this list originate from one sample, sequenced in a study of cytomegalovirus exposure and HLA in healthy donors. PCR amplification relied on 60 Vbeta primers (plus 13 Jbeta primers). Here immunoSEQ multiplex PCR was the method, and the copy in TCRdb shows in-frame clones only, minus some. The sample table includes some 72,000 clones. What was sequenced was PBMCs. The receptors were gathered from a man between 35 and 55 years old in good health and CMV-seronegative.

The chain couples TRBV7-2 to TRBJ1-3, with 7 bases lining up with TRBD1. The ends lost 5 bases at V and 0 bases at J; junction bases unmatched: 4. The CDR3 is 15 residues long. CDR1 is SGHTA and CDR2 is FQGNSA in the germline V gene. The CDR3 loop reads CASSPRDSSGNTIYF. CDR3 DNA: TGTGCCAGCAGCCCCCGGGACAGCTCTGGAAACACCATATATTTT.

The rearrangement links TRBV5-1 to TRBJ2-7; D perhaps matches TRBD1 (5 bases). Trimming shortened V by 3 bases and J by 7 bases, and 17 bases separated the two germline ends. The germline gives CDR1 SGHRS, CDR2 YFSETQ. The CDR3 runs to 14 residues. CDR3 in DNA: TGCGCCAGCAGCTCCTCCCCGACAGCCTCGGAGCAGTACTTC. Translated, it gives CASSSSPTASEQYF.

The chain carries TRBV30 and TRBJ1-2; tentatively, D is TRBD1 (6 bases). Germline lookup yields CDR1 GTSNPN and CDR2 SVGIG (reference sequence). The CDR3 has 13 residues. Trimming pared 0 bases from V and 8 bases from J, leaving 13 bases between. Here the CDR3 DNA reads TGTGCCTGGAGTGTAAAGGGGGATAAGGGCTACACCTTC. This encodes CAWSVKGDKGYTF. The entire variable domain, with the rest obtained from reference TRBV30 and TRBJ1-2, is as follows: SQTIHQWPATLVQPVGSPLSLECTVEGTSNPNLYWYRQAAGRGLQLLFYSVGIGQISSEVPQNLSASRPQDRQFILSSKKLLLSDSGFYLCAWSVKGDKGYTFGSGTRLTVV.

This chain connects TRBV6-1 to TRBJ1-1, with 9 bases identical to TRBD1. Germline V gene data show CDR1 as MNHNS and CDR2 as SASEGT. J gave up 5 bases and V 5 bases, and 6 bases lay outside the gene matches. This CDR3 region has 14 residues. CDR3 coding DNA: TGTGCCAGCAGTCCTCCGGGACAGGGAACTGAAGCTTTCTTT. It translates to CASSPPGQGTEAFF.

The rearrangement links TRBV9 to TRBJ2-2, with a weak D call TRBD2 (5 bases). Germline-derived CDR1 and CDR2 are SGDLS and YYNGEE. This CDR3 is built from 14 residues. V was clipped by 3 bases and J by 7 bases, with 13 bases between them. CDR3 protein: CASSARTGSGELFF. In DNA form, the CDR3 reads TGTGCCAGCAGCGCCCGGACGGGGAGCGGGGAGCTGTTTTTT.